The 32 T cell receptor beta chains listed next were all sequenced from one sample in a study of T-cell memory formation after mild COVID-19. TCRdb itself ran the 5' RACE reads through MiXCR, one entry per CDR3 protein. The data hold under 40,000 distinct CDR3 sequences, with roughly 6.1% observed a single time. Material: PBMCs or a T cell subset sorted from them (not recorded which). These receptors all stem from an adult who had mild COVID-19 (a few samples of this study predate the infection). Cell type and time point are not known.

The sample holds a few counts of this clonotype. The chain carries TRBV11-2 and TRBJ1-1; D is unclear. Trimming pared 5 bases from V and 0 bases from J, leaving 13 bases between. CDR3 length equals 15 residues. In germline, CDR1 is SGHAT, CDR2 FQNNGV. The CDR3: CASSPSGIMNTEAFF. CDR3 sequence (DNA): TGTGCCAGCAGCCCTTCCGGGATAATGAACACTGAAGCTTTCTTT.

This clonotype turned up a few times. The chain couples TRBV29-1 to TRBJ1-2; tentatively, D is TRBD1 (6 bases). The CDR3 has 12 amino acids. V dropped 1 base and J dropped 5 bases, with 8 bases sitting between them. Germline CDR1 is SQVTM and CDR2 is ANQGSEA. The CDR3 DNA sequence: TGCAGCGTTGAAGCAGGGGCATATGGCTACACCTTC. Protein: CSVEAGAYGYTF.

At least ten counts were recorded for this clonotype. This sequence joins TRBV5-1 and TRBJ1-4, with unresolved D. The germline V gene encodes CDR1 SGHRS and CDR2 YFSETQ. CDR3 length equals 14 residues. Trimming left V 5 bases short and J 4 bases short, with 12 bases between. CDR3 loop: CASRPEAHNEKLFF. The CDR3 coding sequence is TGCGCCAGCAGACCTGAGGCCCATAATGAAAAACTGTTTTTT.

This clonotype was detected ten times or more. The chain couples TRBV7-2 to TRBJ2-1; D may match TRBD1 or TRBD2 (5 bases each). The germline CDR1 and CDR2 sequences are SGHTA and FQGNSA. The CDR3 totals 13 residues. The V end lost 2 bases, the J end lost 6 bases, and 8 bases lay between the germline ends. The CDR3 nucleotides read TGTGCCAGCAGCTTAAGGGACCGCAATGAGCAGTTCTTC. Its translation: CASSLRDRNEQFF.

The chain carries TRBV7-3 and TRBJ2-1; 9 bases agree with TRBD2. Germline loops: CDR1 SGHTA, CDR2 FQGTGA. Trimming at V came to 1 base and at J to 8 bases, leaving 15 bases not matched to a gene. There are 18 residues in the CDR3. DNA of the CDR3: TGTGCCAGCAGCTTAAGGCCCGGTCGGCGGGGGGGTATTCATGAGCAGTTCTTC. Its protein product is CASSLRPGRRGGIHEQFF.

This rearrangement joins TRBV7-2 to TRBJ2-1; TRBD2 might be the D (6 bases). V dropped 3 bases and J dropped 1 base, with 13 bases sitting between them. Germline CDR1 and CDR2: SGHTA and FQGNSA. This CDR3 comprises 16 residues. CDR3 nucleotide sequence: TGTGCCAGCAGCTTGGGCGGGACCCTTTCCTACAATGAGCAGTTCTTC. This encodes CASSLGGTLSYNEQFF. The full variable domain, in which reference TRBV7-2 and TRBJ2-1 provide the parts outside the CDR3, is GAGVSQSPSNKVTEKGKDVELRCDPISGHTALYWYRQSLGQGLEFLIYFQGNSAPDKSGLPSDRFSAERTGGSVSTLTIQRTQQEDSAVYLCASSLGGTLSYNEQFFGPGTRLTVL.

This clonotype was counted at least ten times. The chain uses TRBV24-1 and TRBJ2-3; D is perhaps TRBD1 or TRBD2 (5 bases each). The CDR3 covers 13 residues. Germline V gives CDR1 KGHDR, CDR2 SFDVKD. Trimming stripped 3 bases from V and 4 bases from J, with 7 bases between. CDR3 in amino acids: CATSDGGADTQYF. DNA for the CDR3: TGTGCCACCAGTGATGGGGGAGCAGATACGCAGTATTTT.

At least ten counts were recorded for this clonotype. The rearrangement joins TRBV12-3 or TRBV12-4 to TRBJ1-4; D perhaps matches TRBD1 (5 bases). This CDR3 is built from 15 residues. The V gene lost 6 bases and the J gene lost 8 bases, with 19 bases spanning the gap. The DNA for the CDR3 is TGTGCCAGCAGCTGGGCCGGGCCTGGGGGAGAAAAACTGTTTTTT. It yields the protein CASSWAGPGGEKLFF.

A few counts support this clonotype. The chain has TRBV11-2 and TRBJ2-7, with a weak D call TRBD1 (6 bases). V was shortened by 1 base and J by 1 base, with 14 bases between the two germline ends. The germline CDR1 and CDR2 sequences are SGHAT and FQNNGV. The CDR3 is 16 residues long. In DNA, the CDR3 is TGTGCCAGCAGCTTAGTGGGCAGGGGATCTTCCTACGAGCAGTACTTC. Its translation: CASSLVGRGSSYEQYF.

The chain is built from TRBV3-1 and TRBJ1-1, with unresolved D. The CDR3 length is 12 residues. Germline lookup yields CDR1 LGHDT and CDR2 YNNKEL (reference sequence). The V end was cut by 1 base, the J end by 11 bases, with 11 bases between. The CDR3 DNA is TGTGCCAGCAGCCAAGGGGGTCTTGGCGCTTTCTTT. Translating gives CASSQGGLGAFF.

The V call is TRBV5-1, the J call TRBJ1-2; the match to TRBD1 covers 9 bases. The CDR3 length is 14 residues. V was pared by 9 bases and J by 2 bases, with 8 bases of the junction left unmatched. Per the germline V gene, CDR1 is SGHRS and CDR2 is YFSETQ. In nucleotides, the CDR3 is TGCGCCACCACCCCGGGACAGGGCAACTATGGCTACACCTTC. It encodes CATTPGQGNYGYTF.

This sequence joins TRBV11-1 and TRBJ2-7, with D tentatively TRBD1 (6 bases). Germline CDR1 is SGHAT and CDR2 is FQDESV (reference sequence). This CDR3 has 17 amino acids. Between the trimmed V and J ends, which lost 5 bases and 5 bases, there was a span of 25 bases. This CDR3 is CASSLARPDRLWNEQYF. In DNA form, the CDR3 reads TGTGCCAGCAGCCTCGCCCGTCCGGACAGACTATGGAACGAGCAGTACTTC. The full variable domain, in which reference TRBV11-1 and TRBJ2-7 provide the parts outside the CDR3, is EAEVAQSPRYKITEKSQAVAFWCDPISGHATLYWYRQILGQGPELLVQFQDESVVDDSQLPKDRFSAERLKGVDSTLKIQPAELGDSAMYLCASSLARPDRLWNEQYFGPGTRLTVT.

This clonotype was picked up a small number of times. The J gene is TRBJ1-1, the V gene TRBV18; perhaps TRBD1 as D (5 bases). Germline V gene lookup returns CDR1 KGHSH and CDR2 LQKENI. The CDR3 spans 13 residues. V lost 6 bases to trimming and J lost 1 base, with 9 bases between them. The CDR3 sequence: CASSTQANTEAFF. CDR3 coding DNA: TGTGCCAGCTCTACACAGGCGAACACTGAAGCTTTCTTT.

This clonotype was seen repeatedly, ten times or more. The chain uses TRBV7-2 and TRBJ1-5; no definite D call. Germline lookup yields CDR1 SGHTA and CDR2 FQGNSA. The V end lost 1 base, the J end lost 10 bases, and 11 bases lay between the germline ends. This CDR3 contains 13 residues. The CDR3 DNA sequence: TGTGCCAGCAGCTTAGGGGAAACTTTCCCCCAGCATTTT. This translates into CASSLGETFPQHF.

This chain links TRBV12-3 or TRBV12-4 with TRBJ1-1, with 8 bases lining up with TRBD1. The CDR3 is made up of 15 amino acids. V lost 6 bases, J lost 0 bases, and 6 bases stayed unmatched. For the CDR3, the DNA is TGTGCCAGCAGCCGACAGGGGCGGATGAACACTGAAGCTTTCTTT. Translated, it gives CASSRQGRMNTEAFF.

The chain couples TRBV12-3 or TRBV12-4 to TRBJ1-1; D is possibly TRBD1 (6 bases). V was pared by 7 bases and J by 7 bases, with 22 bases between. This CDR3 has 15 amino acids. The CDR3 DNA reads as TGTGCCAGCACCGCGGCCGGGACAATAAAGGGTGAAGCTTTCTTT. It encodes CASTAAGTIKGEAFF.

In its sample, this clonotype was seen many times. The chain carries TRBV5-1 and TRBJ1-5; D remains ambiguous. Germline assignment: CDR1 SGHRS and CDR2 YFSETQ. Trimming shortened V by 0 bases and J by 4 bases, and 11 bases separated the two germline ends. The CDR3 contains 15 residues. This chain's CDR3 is CASSLEGIRNQPQHF. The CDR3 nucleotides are TGCGCCAGCAGCTTGGAAGGCATCCGAAATCAGCCCCAGCATTTT.

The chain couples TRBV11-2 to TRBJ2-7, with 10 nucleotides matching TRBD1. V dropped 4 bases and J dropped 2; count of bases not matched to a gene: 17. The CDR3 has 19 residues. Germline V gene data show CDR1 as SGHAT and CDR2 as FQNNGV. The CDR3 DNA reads TGTGCCAGCAGCTCTATACGGGGACGGGACAGGGGACGGACCTACGAGCAGTACTTC. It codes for CASSSIRGRDRGRTYEQYF.

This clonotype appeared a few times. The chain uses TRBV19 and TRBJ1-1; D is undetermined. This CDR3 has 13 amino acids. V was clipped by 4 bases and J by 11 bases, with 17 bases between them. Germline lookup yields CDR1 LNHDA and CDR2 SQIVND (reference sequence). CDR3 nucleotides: TGTGCCAGTAGTAGGTCTGTTCGGGATCGGGCTTTCTTT. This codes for CASSRSVRDRAFF.

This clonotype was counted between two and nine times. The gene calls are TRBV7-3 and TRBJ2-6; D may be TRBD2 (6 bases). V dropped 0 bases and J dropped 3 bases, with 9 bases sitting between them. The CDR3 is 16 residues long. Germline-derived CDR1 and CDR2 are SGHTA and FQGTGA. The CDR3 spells CASSLTGGSGANVLTF. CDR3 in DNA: TGTGCCAGCAGCTTAACGGGGGGAAGTGGGGCCAACGTCCTGACTTTC.

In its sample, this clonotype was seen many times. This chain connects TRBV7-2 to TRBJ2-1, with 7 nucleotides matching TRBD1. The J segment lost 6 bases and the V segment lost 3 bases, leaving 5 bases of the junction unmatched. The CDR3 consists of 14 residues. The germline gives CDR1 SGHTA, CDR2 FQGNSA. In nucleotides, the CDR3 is TGTGCCAGCAGCTTGAGACAGGGTGGCAATGAGCAGTTCTTC. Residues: CASSLRQGGNEQFF.

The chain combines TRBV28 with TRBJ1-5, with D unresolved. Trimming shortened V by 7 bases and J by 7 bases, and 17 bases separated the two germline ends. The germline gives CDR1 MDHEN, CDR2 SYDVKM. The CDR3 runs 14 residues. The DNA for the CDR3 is TGTGCCAGCACCCTGGGAGGGTTCTCGCAGCCCCAGCATTTT. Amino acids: CASTLGGFSQPQHF.

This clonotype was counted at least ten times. CDR3 DNA sequence: TGTGCCAGCAGCCCTACCAAGAGGGCCTACAATGAGCAGTTCTTC. Amino acid sequence: CASSPTKRAYNEQFF. The rearrangement uses TRBV7-3 and TRBJ2-1; weak D call: TRBD2 (5 bases). Germline V gene lookup returns CDR1 SGHTA and CDR2 FQGTGA. The V end was cut by 5 bases, the J end by 2 bases, with 13 bases between. This CDR3 comprises 15 residues.

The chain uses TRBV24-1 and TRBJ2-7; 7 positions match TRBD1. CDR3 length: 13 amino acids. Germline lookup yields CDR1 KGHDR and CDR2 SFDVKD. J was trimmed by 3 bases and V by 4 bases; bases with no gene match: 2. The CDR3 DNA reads TGTGCCACCAGTGAGACAGGGATCTACGAGCAGTACTTC. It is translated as CATSETGIYEQYF.

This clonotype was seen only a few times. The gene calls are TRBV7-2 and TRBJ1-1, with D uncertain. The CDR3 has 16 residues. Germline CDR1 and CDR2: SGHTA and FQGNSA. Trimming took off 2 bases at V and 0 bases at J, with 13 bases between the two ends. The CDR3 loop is CASSLIPTAMNTEAFF. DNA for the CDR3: TGTGCCAGCAGCTTAATTCCAACAGCTATGAACACTGAAGCTTTCTTT.

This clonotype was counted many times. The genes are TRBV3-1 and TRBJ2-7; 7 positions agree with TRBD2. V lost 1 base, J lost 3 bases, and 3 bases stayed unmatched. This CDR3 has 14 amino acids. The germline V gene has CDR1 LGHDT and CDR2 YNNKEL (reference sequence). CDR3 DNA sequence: TGTGCCAGCAGCCAAGTGGGACTACTCTACGAGCAGTACTTC. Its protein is CASSQVGLLYEQYF.

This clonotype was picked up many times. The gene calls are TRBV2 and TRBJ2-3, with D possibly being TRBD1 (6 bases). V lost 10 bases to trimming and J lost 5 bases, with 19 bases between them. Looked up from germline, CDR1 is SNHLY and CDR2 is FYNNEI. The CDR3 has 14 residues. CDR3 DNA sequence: TGTGCCACCTCGGACAGATTTGGTGGAGATACGCAGTATTTT. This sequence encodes CATSDRFGGDTQYF. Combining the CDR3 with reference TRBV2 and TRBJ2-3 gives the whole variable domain EPEVTQTPSHQVTQMGQEVILRCVPISNHLYFYWYRQILGQKVEFLVSFYNNEISEKSEIFDDQFSVERPDGSNFTLKIRSTKLEDSAMYFCATSDRFGGDTQYFGPGTRLTVL.

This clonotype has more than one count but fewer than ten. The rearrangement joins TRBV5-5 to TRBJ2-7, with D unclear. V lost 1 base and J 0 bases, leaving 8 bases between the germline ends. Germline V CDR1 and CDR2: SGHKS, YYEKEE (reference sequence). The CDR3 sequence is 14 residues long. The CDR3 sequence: CASSLIRYSYEQYF. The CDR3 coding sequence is TGTGCCAGCAGCTTGATCCGCTACTCCTACGAGCAGTACTTC.

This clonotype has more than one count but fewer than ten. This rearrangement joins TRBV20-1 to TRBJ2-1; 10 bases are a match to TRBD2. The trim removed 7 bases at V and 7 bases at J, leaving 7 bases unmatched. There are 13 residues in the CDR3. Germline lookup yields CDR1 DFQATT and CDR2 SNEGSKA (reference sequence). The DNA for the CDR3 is TGCAGTGAAAAGCGGGGGGGCAGGAATGAGCAGTTCTTC. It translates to CSEKRGGRNEQFF.

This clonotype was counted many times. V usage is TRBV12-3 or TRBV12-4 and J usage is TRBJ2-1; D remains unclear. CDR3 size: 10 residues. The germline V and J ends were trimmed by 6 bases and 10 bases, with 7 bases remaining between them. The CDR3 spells CASSTTEQFF. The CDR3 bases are TGTGCCAGCAGCACGACAGAGCAGTTCTTC.

CDR3 in amino acids: CASSPGLAAGQGANVLTF. DNA for the CDR3: TGTGCCAGCTCACCAGGACTAGCGGCCGGGCAAGGGGCCAACGTCCTGACTTTC. The chain employs TRBV18 and TRBJ2-6; 10 nucleotides line up with TRBD2. Germline values: CDR1 KGHSH, CDR2 LQKENI. J gave up 4 bases and V 2 bases, and 8 bases lay outside the gene matches. The CDR3 totals 18 residues.

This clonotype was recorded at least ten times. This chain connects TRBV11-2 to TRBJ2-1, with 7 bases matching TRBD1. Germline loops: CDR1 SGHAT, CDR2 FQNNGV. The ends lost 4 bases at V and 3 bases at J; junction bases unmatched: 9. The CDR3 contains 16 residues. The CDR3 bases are TGTGCCAGCAGCTCCGCTGGGACAGTACTCTACAATGAGCAGTTCTTC. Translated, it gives CASSSAGTVLYNEQFF.